This is a list of T cell receptor beta chains from one sample in a study of T cells after yellow fever vaccination. TCRdb recomputed calls from the 5' RACE reads with MiXCR, one row per CDR3 protein. This sample yields about 580,000 distinct CDR3 sequences, of which less than 20% are seen a single time; around 15% belongs to the top ten. The specimen comprised PBMCs, sampled more than 4 days after the first yellow fever vaccination. The receptor set was obtained from a man aged 18 to 30 who received the YFV17D yellow fever vaccine. The CDR3 runs from the conserved cysteine through the conserved F or W. Each record gives: clone size, D gene, J gene, V gene, CDR3 length, CDR3 DNA, CDR3 protein. A D gene is named only where the DNA matches it firmly. Some rows mark clone size as missing; the rest say once, few, many or name a class of expanded clone.

clone_size: -; d_call: TRBD1; j_call: TRBJ2-2; v_call: TRBV4-1; cdr3_length: 16; cdr3_nt: TGCGCCAGCAGCCATGGGGGACAGGGGGCTTCTGGGGAGCTGTTTTTT; cdr3_aa: CASSHGGQGASGELFF
clone_size: -; d_call: TRBD2; j_call: TRBJ2-7; v_call: TRBV12-3/TRBV12-4; cdr3_length: 15; cdr3_nt: TGTGCCAGCAGACCTCCACTAGCGGGGGAGTACGAGCAGTACTTC; cdr3_aa: CASRPPLAGEYEQYF
clone_size: -; d_call: -; j_call: TRBJ2-4; v_call: TRBV5-4; cdr3_length: 15; cdr3_nt: TGTGCCAGCAGCCCGCTATATCTAGCCAAAAACATTCAGTACTTC; cdr3_aa: CASSPLYLAKNIQYF
clone_size: -; d_call: -; j_call: TRBJ2-4; v_call: TRBV6-2/TRBV6-3; cdr3_length: 15; cdr3_nt: TGTGCCAGCAACCAGGGCCACCTAGCCAAAAACATTCAGTACTTC; cdr3_aa: CASNQGHLAKNIQYF
clone_size: many; d_call: TRBD1; j_call: TRBJ2-1; v_call: TRBV5-1; cdr3_length: 14; cdr3_nt: TGCGCCAGCAGTCCAGGGGGCGGCTACAATGAGCAGTTCTTC; cdr3_aa: CASSPGGGYNEQFF
clone_size: few; d_call: TRBD2; j_call: TRBJ2-3; v_call: TRBV20-1; cdr3_length: 14; cdr3_nt: TGCAGTGCCGTGAGCGGGGGGGGGCCAGATACGCAGTATTTT; cdr3_aa: CSAVSGGGPDTQYF
clone_size: few; d_call: -; j_call: TRBJ1-1; v_call: TRBV12-3/TRBV12-4; cdr3_length: 13; cdr3_nt: TGTGCCAGCACCCAACAATCGGGGTCTGAAGCTTTCTTT; cdr3_aa: CASTQQSGSEAFF
clone_size: many; d_call: -; j_call: TRBJ2-1; v_call: TRBV3-1; cdr3_length: 16; cdr3_nt: TGTGCCAGCAGCCCACGGGGGAAGAGCTCCTACAATGAGCAGTTCTTC; cdr3_aa: CASSPRGKSSYNEQFF
clone_size: few; d_call: -; j_call: TRBJ2-7; v_call: TRBV5-6; cdr3_length: 14; cdr3_nt: TGTGCCAGCAGCTTCCTTGGACAGACCTACGAGCAGTACTTC; cdr3_aa: CASSFLGQTYEQYF
clone_size: -; d_call: -; j_call: TRBJ1-5; v_call: TRBV4-2; cdr3_length: 13; cdr3_nt: TGTGCCAGCAGCAAGAACAGGGCTCAGCCCCAGCATTTT; cdr3_aa: CASSKNRAQPQHF
clone_size: few; d_call: TRBD2; j_call: TRBJ2-5; v_call: TRBV10-3; cdr3_length: 14; cdr3_nt: TGTGCCATCAGTGAATCCCCGCGGGGGGAGACCCAGTACTTC; cdr3_aa: CAISESPRGETQYF
clone_size: -; d_call: -; j_call: TRBJ2-1; v_call: TRBV4-2; cdr3_length: 12; cdr3_nt: TGTGCCAGCAGCCATACGGAAAATGAGCAGTTCTTC; cdr3_aa: CASSHTENEQFF
clone_size: few; d_call: -; j_call: TRBJ2-5; v_call: TRBV29-1; cdr3_length: 14; cdr3_nt: TGCAGCGTTGGTGGCAGAGCCTCGCATGGGACCCAGTACTTC; cdr3_aa: CSVGGRASHGTQYF
clone_size: many; d_call: TRBD2; j_call: TRBJ2-5; v_call: TRBV12-3/TRBV12-4; cdr3_length: 13; cdr3_nt: TGTGCCAGCCGACTAGCGGGGGGGGAGACCCAGTACTTC; cdr3_aa: CASRLAGGETQYF
clone_size: many; d_call: -; j_call: TRBJ2-4; v_call: TRBV3-1; cdr3_length: 14; cdr3_nt: TGTGCCAGCAGCCAAGGGGCCTGGGCAAACATTCAGTACTTC; cdr3_aa: CASSQGAWANIQYF
clone_size: -; d_call: TRBD1; j_call: TRBJ1-2; v_call: TRBV10-3; cdr3_length: 15; cdr3_nt: TGTGCCATCAGTGAGCCTATTACAGGGGGAAGCGGCTACACCTTC; cdr3_aa: CAISEPITGGSGYTF
clone_size: many; d_call: TRBD2; j_call: TRBJ2-7; v_call: TRBV3-1; cdr3_length: 15; cdr3_nt: TGTGCCAGCAGCCAAGATCCCGGGACTAGCTACGAGCAGTACTTC; cdr3_aa: CASSQDPGTSYEQYF
clone_size: -; d_call: -; j_call: TRBJ1-6; v_call: TRBV12-3/TRBV12-4; cdr3_length: 16; cdr3_nt: TGTGCCAGCAGTCGACGCGGACAGCTCTATAATTCACCCCTCCACTTT; cdr3_aa: CASSRRGQLYNSPLHF
clone_size: -; d_call: -; j_call: TRBJ1-3; v_call: TRBV12-3/TRBV12-4; cdr3_length: 15; cdr3_nt: TGTGCCAGCAGCCGTGCCGGGCACTCTGGAAACACCATATATTTT; cdr3_aa: CASSRAGHSGNTIYF
clone_size: few; d_call: -; j_call: TRBJ2-1; v_call: TRBV10-3; cdr3_length: 15; cdr3_nt: TGTGCCATCAGTGAGTCGACGGGAACCTACAATGAGCAGTTCTTC; cdr3_aa: CAISESTGTYNEQFF
clone_size: -; d_call: -; j_call: TRBJ2-1; v_call: TRBV20-1; cdr3_length: 11; cdr3_nt: TGCAGTGCTAAGTCCTACAATGAGCAGTTCTTC; cdr3_aa: CSAKSYNEQFF
clone_size: few; d_call: TRBD2; j_call: TRBJ2-3; v_call: TRBV20-1; cdr3_length: 14; cdr3_nt: TGCAGTGCGATAGCGGGGGCCGGAGCAGATACGCAGTATTTT; cdr3_aa: CSAIAGAGADTQYF
clone_size: -; d_call: TRBD2; j_call: TRBJ2-5; v_call: TRBV7-2; cdr3_length: 15; cdr3_nt: TGTGCCAGCAGCACCCGTAGCGGGGGGGGGGAGACCCAGTACTTC; cdr3_aa: CASSTRSGGGETQYF
clone_size: many; d_call: -; j_call: TRBJ2-2; v_call: TRBV4-1; cdr3_length: 14; cdr3_nt: TGTGCCAGCAGCCCTACGGGGCTGACCGGGGAGCTGTTTTTT; cdr3_aa: CASSPTGLTGELFF
clone_size: few; d_call: TRBD2; j_call: TRBJ2-5; v_call: TRBV6-5; cdr3_length: 17; cdr3_nt: TGTGCCAGCAGTTACCCCGGACTAGCGGGGGTACAAGAGACCCAGTACTTC; cdr3_aa: CASSYPGLAGVQETQYF
clone_size: -; d_call: -; j_call: TRBJ1-1; v_call: TRBV5-1; cdr3_length: 18; cdr3_nt: TGCGCCAGCAGCTACTTGGAAGGCTGGGGAACAGGTAACGCTGAAGCTTTCTTT; cdr3_aa: CASSYLEGWGTGNAEAFF
clone_size: many; d_call: -; j_call: TRBJ2-1; v_call: TRBV5-1; cdr3_length: 15; cdr3_nt: TGCGCCAGCAGCTTGGTTTCTAGCTCCTACAATGAGCAGTTCTTC; cdr3_aa: CASSLVSSSYNEQFF
clone_size: few; d_call: -; j_call: TRBJ1-1; v_call: TRBV5-1; cdr3_length: 14; cdr3_nt: TGCGCCAGCAGCTTAACAGGCCGGGCCACTGAAGCTTTCTTT; cdr3_aa: CASSLTGRATEAFF